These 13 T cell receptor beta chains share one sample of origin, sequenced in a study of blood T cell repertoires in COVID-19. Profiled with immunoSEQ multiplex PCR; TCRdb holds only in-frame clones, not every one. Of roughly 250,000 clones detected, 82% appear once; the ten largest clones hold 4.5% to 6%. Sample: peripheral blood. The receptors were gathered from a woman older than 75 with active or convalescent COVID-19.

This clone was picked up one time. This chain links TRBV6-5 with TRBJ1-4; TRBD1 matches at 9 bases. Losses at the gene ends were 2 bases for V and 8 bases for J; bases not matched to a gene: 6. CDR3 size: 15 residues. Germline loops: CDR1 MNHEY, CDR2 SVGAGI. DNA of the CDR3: TGTGCCAGCAGTTACCAGGGACAGGGAATCGAAAAACTGTTTTTT. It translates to CASSYQGQGIEKLFF.

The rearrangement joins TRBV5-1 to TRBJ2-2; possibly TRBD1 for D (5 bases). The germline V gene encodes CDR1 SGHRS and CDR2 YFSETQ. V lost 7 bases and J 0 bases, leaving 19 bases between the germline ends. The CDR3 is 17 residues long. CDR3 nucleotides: TGCGCCAGCGCTGCCCACCTCCAGGGTTCGAACACCGGGGAGCTGTTTTTT. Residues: CASAAHLQGSNTGELFF.

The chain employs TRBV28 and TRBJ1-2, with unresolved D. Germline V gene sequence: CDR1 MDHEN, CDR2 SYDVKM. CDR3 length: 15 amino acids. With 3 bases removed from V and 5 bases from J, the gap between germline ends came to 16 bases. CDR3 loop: CASSLAGGRRYGYTF. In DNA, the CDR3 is TGTGCCAGCAGTTTGGCGGGTGGCAGGCGATATGGCTACACCTTC.

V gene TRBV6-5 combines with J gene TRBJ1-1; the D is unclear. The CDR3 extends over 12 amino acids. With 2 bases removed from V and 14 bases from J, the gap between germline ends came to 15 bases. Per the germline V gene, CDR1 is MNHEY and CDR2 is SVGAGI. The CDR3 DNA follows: TGTGCCAGCAGTTACCGGGATACACGTCCCTTCTTT. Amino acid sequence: CASSYRDTRPFF.

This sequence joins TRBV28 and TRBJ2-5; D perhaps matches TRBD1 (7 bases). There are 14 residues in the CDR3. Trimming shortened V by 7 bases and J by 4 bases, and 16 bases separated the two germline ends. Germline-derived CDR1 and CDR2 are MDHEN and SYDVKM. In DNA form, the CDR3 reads TGTGCCAGCACCCAAGGAGGGGGCTCAGAGACCCAGTACTTC. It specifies CASTQGGGSETQYF.

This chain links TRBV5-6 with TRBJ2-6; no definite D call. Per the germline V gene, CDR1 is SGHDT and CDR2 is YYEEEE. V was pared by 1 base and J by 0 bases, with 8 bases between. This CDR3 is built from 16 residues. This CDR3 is CASSLPWLSGANVLTF. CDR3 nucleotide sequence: TGTGCCAGCAGCTTGCCCTGGCTCTCTGGGGCCAACGTCCTGACTTTC.

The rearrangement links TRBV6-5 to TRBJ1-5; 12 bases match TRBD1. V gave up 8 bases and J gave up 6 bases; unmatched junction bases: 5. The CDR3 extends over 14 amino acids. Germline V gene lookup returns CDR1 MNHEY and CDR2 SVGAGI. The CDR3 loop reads CASGDRGLGQPQHF. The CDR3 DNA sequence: TGTGCCAGCGGGGACAGGGGGCTAGGTCAGCCCCAGCATTTT.

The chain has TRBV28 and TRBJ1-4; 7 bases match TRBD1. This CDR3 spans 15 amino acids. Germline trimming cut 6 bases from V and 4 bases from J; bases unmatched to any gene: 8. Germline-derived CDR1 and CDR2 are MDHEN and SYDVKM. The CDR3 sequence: CASSRYRGGNEKLFF. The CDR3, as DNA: TGTGCCAGCAGCCGATACAGGGGAGGTAATGAAAAACTGTTTTTT.

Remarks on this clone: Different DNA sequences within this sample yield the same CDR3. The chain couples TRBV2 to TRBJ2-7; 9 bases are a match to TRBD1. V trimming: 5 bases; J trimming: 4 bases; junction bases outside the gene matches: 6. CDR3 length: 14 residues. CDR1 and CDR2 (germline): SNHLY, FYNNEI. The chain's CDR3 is CASSTGTGSYEQYF. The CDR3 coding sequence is TGTGCCAGCAGTACCGGGACAGGGTCGTACGAGCAGTACTTC.

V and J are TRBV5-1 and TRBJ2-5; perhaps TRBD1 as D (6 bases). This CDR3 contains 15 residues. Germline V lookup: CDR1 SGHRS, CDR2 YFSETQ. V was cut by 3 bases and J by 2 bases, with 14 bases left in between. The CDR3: CASSSAPGQQETQYF. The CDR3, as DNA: TGCGCCAGCAGCTCGGCCCCGGGACAACAAGAGACCCAGTACTTC. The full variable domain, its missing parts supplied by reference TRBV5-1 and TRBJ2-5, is KAGVTQTPRYLIKTRGQQVTLSCSPISGHRSVSWYQQTPGQGLQFLFEYFSETQRNKGNFPGRFSGRQFSNSRSEMNVSTLELGDSALYLCASSSAPGQQETQYFGPGTRLLVL.

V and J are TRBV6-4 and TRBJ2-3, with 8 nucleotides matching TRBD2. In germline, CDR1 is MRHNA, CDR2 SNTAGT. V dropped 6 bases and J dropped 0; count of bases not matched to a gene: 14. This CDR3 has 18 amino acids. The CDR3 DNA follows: TGTGCCAGCAGACGAAACCCCGGGGTAGCGGGAAGCACAGATACGCAGTATTTT. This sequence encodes CASRRNPGVAGSTDTQYF.

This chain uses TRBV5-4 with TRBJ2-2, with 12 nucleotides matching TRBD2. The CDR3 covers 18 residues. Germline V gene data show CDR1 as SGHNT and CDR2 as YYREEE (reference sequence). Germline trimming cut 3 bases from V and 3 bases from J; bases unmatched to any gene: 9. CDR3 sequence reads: CASSSELAGGPHTGELFF. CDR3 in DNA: TGTGCCAGCAGCTCCGAGCTAGCGGGAGGGCCCCACACCGGGGAGCTGTTTTTT.

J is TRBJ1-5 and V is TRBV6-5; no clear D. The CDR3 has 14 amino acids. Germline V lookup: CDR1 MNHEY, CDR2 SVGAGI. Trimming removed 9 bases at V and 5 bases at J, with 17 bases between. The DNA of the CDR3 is TGTGCCAGTTCTAGAAGCCTTAGTGATCAGCCCCAGCATTTT. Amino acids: CASSRSLSDQPQHF.